The 9 T cell receptor beta chains given below trace back to one sample, sequenced in a study of identical twins (dated by TCRdb to the mid-2010s). The library relied on 5' RACE. Sequenced using an Illumina HiSeq 2000. The public reads were reanalyzed by TCRdb: fastp trimming at Q25, MiXCR alignment, in-frame beta chains only. A single entry per CDR3 protein holds the most common genes and DNA from its merged rows. The sample has 500,000 to 600,000 distinct CDR3 sequences on record, around 20% of them singletons. About 0.99% of the sample is taken by the ten largest. These records were also assigned to another study, of T cells expressing NK-cell markers.

Sequencing input: CD4+ T cells sorted from blood. The receptors derive from a woman aged 18 to 35 in good health.

This chain connects TRBV6-9 to TRBJ2-7; tentatively, D is TRBD2 (6 bases). V was shortened by 11 bases and J by 12 bases, with 26 bases between the two germline ends. Germline lookup yields CDR1 MNHGY and CDR2 SVAAGI. The CDR3 contains 13 residues. The CDR3 here is CAFPSQVDGLRYF. Written as DNA, the CDR3 is TGTGCCTTTCCCTCCCAAGTGGACGGACTAAGGTACTTC.

This clonotype has a handful of counts. The chain carries TRBV7-2 and TRBJ1-2, with D uncertain. V lost 4 bases, J lost 1 base, and 10 bases lay in between. Germline V CDR1 and CDR2: SGHTA, FQGNSA. The CDR3 length is 14 residues. Here the CDR3 DNA reads TGTGCCAGCAGCTCTAGTGGAAATAACTATGGCTACACCTTC. Translated: CASSSSGNNYGYTF.

This clonotype came up a few times. This chain connects TRBV7-2 to TRBJ2-3; 7 bases are a match to TRBD2. Germline values: CDR1 SGHTA, CDR2 FQGNSA. This CDR3 region has 16 residues. J was trimmed by 0 bases and V by 6 bases; bases with no gene match: 9. The CDR3 protein is CASSPWGGRSTDTQYF. The DNA of the CDR3 is TGTGCCAGCAGTCCATGGGGAGGGCGGAGCACAGATACGCAGTATTTT.

This clonotype has ten or more counts. The rearrangement links TRBV12-3 or TRBV12-4 to TRBJ1-1; TRBD1 might be the D (5 bases). The CDR3 contains 13 residues. Trimming pared 3 bases from V and 11 bases from J, leaving 16 bases between. CDR3 protein: CASSFLVGTGAFF. The CDR3 nucleotides read TGTGCCAGCAGTTTTTTGGTGGGGACGGGGGCTTTCTTT.

This clonotype has a handful of counts. The genes are TRBV27 and TRBJ2-7; 8 bases fit TRBD2. From germline, CDR1 is MNHEY and CDR2 SMNVEV (reference sequence). This CDR3 region has 15 residues. J gave up 6 bases and V 3 bases, and 10 bases lay outside the gene matches. The CDR3 bases are TGTGCCAGCAGTTTGAACGGGAGGGCTCTCAGCGAGCAGTACTTC. It yields the protein CASSLNGRALSEQYF.

The gene calls are TRBV20-1 and TRBJ2-5; TRBD2 matches 7 bases. V shed 1 base and J 4 bases; nucleotides not matched to a gene: 3. This CDR3 has 13 amino acids. Germline CDR1 DFQATT, CDR2 SNEGSKA (reference sequence). The CDR3 sequence is CSARAGEGETQYF. The CDR3 coding sequence is TGCAGTGCTAGAGCGGGGGAGGGAGAGACCCAGTACTTC.

This chain joins TRBV7-3 and TRBJ2-1; 7 nucleotides line up with TRBD2. The V gene end was trimmed by 2 bases and the J gene end by 5 bases; junction bases not matched to a gene: 3. The CDR3 is made up of 14 amino acids. Germline assignment: CDR1 SGHTA and CDR2 FQGTGA. CDR3 coding DNA: TGTGCCAGCAGCTTACAGAGCGGGGACAATGAGCAGTTCTTC. Its protein is CASSLQSGDNEQFF.

The rearrangement uses TRBV20-1 and TRBJ2-7; D not resolved. Between the trimmed V and J ends, which lost 3 bases and 2 bases, there was a span of 14 bases. In germline, CDR1 is DFQATT, CDR2 SNEGSKA (reference sequence). The CDR3 consists of 14 residues. Written as DNA, the CDR3 is TGCAGTGCTAGCCGATCAGTGGTTCCCTACGAGCAGTACTTC. Amino acids: CSASRSVVPYEQYF.

The rearrangement links TRBV6-1 to TRBJ2-6; D possibly uses TRBD1 or TRBD2 (5 bases each). The CDR3 consists of 15 residues. V lost 8 bases and J lost 2, with 13 bases in between. The V gene's germline CDR1 is MNHNS and CDR2 SASEGT. For the CDR3, the DNA is TGTGCCAGCCACGCAGGGAGACCTGGGGCCAACGTCCTGACTTTC. This codes for CASHAGRPGANVLTF.